The TCR beta chain described here comes from a study of PD-1 blockade in classical Hodgkin lymphoma. Generated by immunoSEQ multiplex PCR, the TCRdb table keeps only in-frame clones and is missing some. Of under 30,000 clones listed, about 74% are singletons. Patients all relapsed after autologous stem cell transplantation, and there was variation in brentuximab vedotin exposure. Purification of CD4+ T cells from thawed PBMCs was performed via magnetic negative selection. General study points: Why repertoires differed is undefined; disease activity or prior therapy possibly contributed. Newly diagnosed patients and complete responders had comparable diversity at baseline.

With regard to this clone: The antigen is unknown.

Trimming removed 6 bases from V and 0 bases from J; junction bases left unmatched: 13. This CDR3 is built from 18 residues. The germline gives CDR1 MDHEN, CDR2 SYDVKM. The V and J genes are TRBV28 and TRBJ2-7; 11 nucleotides agree with TRBD1. The input for sequencing was CD4+ T cells from blood, taken at baseline. The origin of this receptor is a human donor with classical Hodgkin lymphoma. CDR3 in DNA: TGTGCCAGCAGCCCCATGGCCTTTGGACAGGGGGCCTCCTACGAGCAGTACTTC. Amino acids: CASSPMAFGQGASYEQYF.